One and the same sample provided the 29 T cell receptor beta chains below, sequenced in a study of cytomegalovirus exposure and HLA in healthy donors. PCR used 60 Vbeta primers and 13 Jbeta primers. The method was immunoSEQ multiplex PCR; TCRdb's version includes in-frame clones alone and lacks a portion of them. The sample includes 90,000 to 130,000 clones, roughly 80% of them seen just once. The sample taken for sequencing was PBMCs. Receptor source: a young man in good health and CMV-seropositive.

The chain combines TRBV5-1 with TRBJ1-2; 10 nucleotides match TRBD1. The CDR3 is 15 amino acids. Germline CDR1 reads SGHRS; CDR2 reads YFSETQ. The trim removed 4 bases at V and 6 bases at J, leaving 9 bases unmatched. CDR3 loop: CASSTGQGGFDGYTF. The CDR3 DNA sequence: TGCGCCAGCAGCACCGGACAGGGGGGATTCGATGGCTACACCTTC.

This chain uses TRBV19 with TRBJ1-4; no definite D call. The germline V and J ends were trimmed by 10 bases and 3 bases, with 12 bases remaining between them. CDR1 is LNHDA, CDR2 SQIVND, per germline (reference sequence). The CDR3 has 13 amino acids. DNA for the CDR3: TGTGCCACGAGAGAGGGTGCTAATGAAAAACTGTTTTTT. Protein sequence: CATREGANEKLFF. Full variable domain (missing parts from reference TRBV19 and TRBJ1-4): DGGITQSPKYLFRKEGQNVTLSCEQNLNHDAMYWYRQDPGQGLRLIYYSQIVNDFQKGDIAEGYSVSREKKESFPLTVTSAQKNPTAFYLCATREGANEKLFFGSGTQLSVL.

The rearrangement uses TRBV9 and TRBJ1-1; 7 bases fit TRBD1. Germline V gene sequence: CDR1 SGDLS, CDR2 YYNGEE. This CDR3 contains 13 residues. Germline trimming cut 3 bases from V and 2 bases from J; bases unmatched to any gene: 1. CDR3 sequence (DNA): TGTGCCAGCAGCGGGGACAGTAACACTGAAGCTTTCTTT. Protein product: CASSGDSNTEAFF.

This clone was seen a few times. The chain joins TRBV29-1 to TRBJ2-7, with D perhaps TRBD1 (5 bases). The germline gives CDR1 SQVTM, CDR2 ANQGSEA. The length of the CDR3 is 13 residues. The germline V and J ends were trimmed by 4 bases and 5 bases, with 15 bases remaining between them. CDR3 bases: TGCAGCGTTGCCCAGGGTGGGCTCGACGAGCAGTACTTC. Translating gives CSVAQGGLDEQYF.

V is TRBV11-2 and J is TRBJ2-3; 8 positions agree with TRBD2. The CDR3 has 15 amino acids. The germline V gene has CDR1 SGHAT and CDR2 FQNNGV. The V segment lost 3 bases and the J segment 2 bases; nucleotides outside the gene matches: 4. DNA for the CDR3: TGTGCCAGCAGCTTGTGGCGGGGGGACACAGATACGCAGTATTTT. Translation: CASSLWRGDTDTQYF.

The chain is built from TRBV27 and TRBJ2-7; 8 nucleotides align to TRBD1. Germline CDR1 is MNHEY and CDR2 is SMNVEV (reference sequence). V shed 1 base and J 2 bases; nucleotides not matched to a gene: 7. The CDR3 consists of 16 residues. The CDR3 bases are TGTGCCAGCAGTTTATGGGCAGGGGGCAGGCCCTACGAGCAGTACTTC. Amino acid sequence: CASSLWAGGRPYEQYF.

This clone came up a few times. The chain combines TRBV5-1 with TRBJ2-5; perhaps TRBD1 as D (5 bases). The CDR3 loop spans 14 amino acids. Per germline, CDR1 SGHRS and CDR2 YFSETQ. Between the trimmed V and J ends, which lost 4 bases and 2 bases, there was a span of 12 bases. The DNA for the CDR3 is TGCGCCAGCAGCCCCACAGGAGATCAAGAGACCCAGTACTTC. Protein product: CASSPTGDQETQYF.

This clone was counted a single time. CDR3 in amino acids: CASNTGLTDTQYF. The CDR3 coding sequence is TGCGCCAGCAATACAGGGCTCACAGATACGCAGTATTTT. The chain links TRBV10-2 to TRBJ2-3; possible D gene TRBD1, 6 bases. Germline CDR1 reads WSHSY; CDR2 reads SAAADI. Trimming took off 7 bases at V and 2 bases at J, with 10 bases between the two ends. This CDR3 contains 13 residues.

The chain uses TRBV20-1 and TRBJ2-5; the D gene is possibly TRBD2 (7 bases). V gave up 6 bases and J gave up 10 bases, with 15 bases separating them. Germline V gives CDR1 DFQATT, CDR2 SNEGSKA (reference sequence). The CDR3 spans 11 residues. CDR3 nucleotide sequence: TGCAGTGCCCGGGGGGCGGGCCTCCAGTACTTC. It translates to CSARGAGLQYF.

The chain carries TRBV6-1 and TRBJ2-7, with D hard to call. Germline V CDR1 and CDR2: MNHNS, SASEGT. V was pared by 6 bases and J by 2 bases, with 14 bases between. CDR3 length equals 14 residues. CDR3 in DNA: TGTGCCAGCAGCCGTGGGCAGGTGACCTACGAGCAGTACTTC. Encoded protein: CASSRGQVTYEQYF.

The rearrangement uses TRBV18 and TRBJ2-1; 11 nucleotides align to TRBD2. After removal of 4 bases from V and 4 bases from J, the junction contained 9 bases not matched to a gene. CDR3 size: 17 residues. Germline CDR1 reads KGHSH; CDR2 reads LQKENI. CDR3 sequence: CASSLLLAGGSYNEQFF. The CDR3 DNA reads TGTGCCAGCTCACTACTTCTAGCGGGGGGCTCGTACAATGAGCAGTTCTTC.

The chain carries TRBV27 and TRBJ2-3, with 7 bases identical to TRBD1. The V gene's germline CDR1 is MNHEY and CDR2 SMNVEV (reference sequence). J gave up 0 bases and V 6 bases, and 6 bases lay outside the gene matches. The CDR3 is 15 amino acids. The CDR3 region has the DNA TGTGCCAGCAGCTGTGGACAGGTGAGCACAGATACGCAGTATTTT. Translating gives CASSCGQVSTDTQYF.

This chain connects TRBV19 to TRBJ2-6, with TRBD1 matching 11 bases. This CDR3 region has 19 residues. Trimming took 3 bases from V and 4 from J; bases not matched to a gene: 11. The germline gives CDR1 LNHDA, CDR2 SQIVND (reference sequence). The CDR3: CASSIAVGQGAGGANVLTF. The CDR3 DNA follows: TGTGCCAGTAGTATTGCCGTCGGACAGGGGGCAGGAGGGGCCAACGTCCTGACTTTC.

This chain uses TRBV10-3 with TRBJ1-2; D unclear. The CDR3 totals 13 residues. The germline gives CDR1 ENHRY, CDR2 SYGVKD. Deletions cut 0 bases from V and 7 bases from J, with 9 bases between. CDR3 sequence: CAISESRKTGYTF. CDR3 nucleotide sequence: TGTGCCATCAGTGAGTCGAGGAAGACTGGCTACACCTTC.

The chain is built from TRBV6-4 and TRBJ2-2; D possibly corresponds to TRBD1 (6 bases). The CDR3 is 15 amino acids. Trimming removed 5 bases at V and 3 bases at J, with 13 bases between. Looked up from germline, CDR1 is MRHNA and CDR2 is SNTAGT. CDR3 protein: CASSSGGSDTGELFF. The CDR3 bases are TGTGCCAGCAGTTCTGGGGGCTCTGACACCGGGGAGCTGTTTTTT.

V gene TRBV6-5 combines with J gene TRBJ2-7, with D perhaps TRBD1 (6 bases). The germline V and J ends were trimmed by 5 bases and 3 bases, with 11 bases remaining between them. The CDR3 runs to 13 residues. The germline gives CDR1 MNHEY, CDR2 SVGAGI. This CDR3 is CASSPGQLYEQYF. The CDR3 DNA is TGTGCCAGCAGTCCTGGACAGCTCTACGAGCAGTACTTC.

CDR3 nucleotide sequence: TGCAGCGTTGAAGATCTGGATTGGACAGGGGATGGCTACACCTTC. Translated: CSVEDLDWTGDGYTF. The rearrangement joins TRBV29-1 to TRBJ1-2; 9 bases line up with TRBD1. CDR1 SQVTM and CDR2 ANQGSEA come from the germline V gene. The CDR3 contains 15 residues. V was pared by 0 bases and J by 6 bases, with 8 bases of the junction left unmatched.

The chain is built from TRBV10-3 and TRBJ1-1, with 7 bases aligning to TRBD1. This CDR3 has 15 residues. The germline V gene encodes CDR1 ENHRY and CDR2 SYGVKD. The trim removed 7 bases at V and 0 bases at J, leaving 8 bases unmatched. CDR3 sequence (DNA): TGTGCCATCACGGAGACAGGGCCATTGAACACTGAAGCTTTCTTT. Translating it yields CAITETGPLNTEAFF.

This clone came up once. The chain couples TRBV6-6 to TRBJ1-5, with unresolved D. V was shortened by 2 bases and J by 4 bases, with 6 bases between the two germline ends. Germline V CDR1 and CDR2: MNHNY, SVGAGI (reference sequence). CDR3 size: 13 residues. This CDR3 reads CASSYGRNQPQHF. CDR3 DNA sequence: TGTGCCAGCAGTTACGGGAGAAATCAGCCCCAGCATTTT.

The chain has TRBV5-1 and TRBJ2-2; D is perhaps TRBD2 (5 bases). V shed 0 bases and J shed 6 bases, with 9 bases lying between them. Germline loops: CDR1 SGHRS, CDR2 YFSETQ. The CDR3 runs to 14 residues. CDR3 nucleotides: TGCGCCAGCAGCTTGGATCGGACTGCCGGGGAGCTGTTTTTT. Its protein product is CASSLDRTAGELFF.

The chain couples TRBV29-1 to TRBJ2-7, with 9 nucleotides matching TRBD1. The CDR3 extends over 13 amino acids. V lost 6 bases to trimming and J lost 0 bases; unmatched junction nucleotides: 3. The germline V gene has CDR1 SQVTM and CDR2 ANQGSEA. The DNA of the CDR3 is TGCAGCGTATCGGGACAGGGCTCCTACGAGCAGTACTTC. Translation gives CSVSGQGSYEQYF.

For this clone: A read error may account for a junction end that differs from germline. The rearrangement joins TRBV11-2 to TRBJ2-5; 8 nucleotides match TRBD2. Looked up from germline, CDR1 is SGHAT and CDR2 is FQNNGV. CDR3 length: 13 amino acids. In DNA form, the CDR3 reads TGTGCCAGCACCCCCCACCGAGCGGGAGAGAGGGACTTC. This codes for CASTPHRAGERDF.

The rearrangement joins TRBV5-1 to TRBJ1-1; maybe TRBD1 (5 bases). Germline loops: CDR1 SGHRS, CDR2 YFSETQ. This CDR3 region has 14 residues. The germline V and J ends were trimmed by 2 bases and 1 base, with 9 bases remaining between them. The CDR3 sequence: CASSFDSRNTEAFF. Here the CDR3 DNA reads TGCGCCAGCAGCTTTGACAGCCGGAACACTGAAGCTTTCTTT.

This chain links TRBV7-2 with TRBJ1-1, with D perhaps matching TRBD1 (6 bases). The CDR3 is 14 amino acids. Trimming left V 5 bases short and J 10 bases short, with 20 bases between. Germline CDR1 and CDR2: SGHTA and FQGNSA. CDR3 nucleotides: TGTGCCAGCAGCCAACAATCTACACAGGGTCGAGCTTTCTTT. Translated: CASSQQSTQGRAFF.

This clone was picked up a small number of times. V is TRBV19 and J is TRBJ1-1; a possible D gene is TRBD1 (5 bases). Germline CDR1 reads LNHDA; CDR2 reads SQIVND (reference sequence). The CDR3 loop spans 13 amino acids. Deletions cut 7 bases from V and 10 bases from J, with 19 bases between. In DNA form, the CDR3 reads TGTGCCAGTACTCGGAAAGGACAAGGTGTAGCTTTCTTT. Its translation is CASTRKGQGVAFF.

The V and J genes are TRBV6-6 and TRBJ1-2; TRBD1 aligns across 7 bases. After removal of 6 bases from V and 5 bases from J, the junction contained 6 bases not matched to a gene. The CDR3 has 13 residues. Germline V CDR1 and CDR2: MNHNY, SVGAGI (reference sequence). CDR3 coding DNA: TGTGCCAGCAGCCGGGACAGAGCGTATGGCTACACCTTC. Amino acid sequence: CASSRDRAYGYTF.

In the case of this clone: The junction and the germline gene differ at one end; a read error may be behind it. At the DNA level, this CDR3 is encoded by other sequences in the same sample as well. This chain joins TRBV14 and TRBJ1-2; D remains ambiguous. The CDR3 totals 13 residues. Germline CDR1 and CDR2: SGHDN and FVKESK. This CDR3 reads CASSRELNYGYTF. The CDR3 DNA reads as TGCGCCAGCAGCCGAGAATTAAACTATGGCTACACCTTC.

The chain combines TRBV11-3 with TRBJ2-3; the match to TRBD2 covers 10 bases. V dropped 5 bases and J dropped 4; count of bases not matched to a gene: 6. CDR1 and CDR2 from the germline V gene are SGHNT and YENEEA. The CDR3 spans 15 residues. Here the CDR3 DNA reads TGTGCCAGCAGCATAGGGACTAGCGCCGCAGATACGCAGTATTTT. Residues: CASSIGTSAADTQYF.

The gene calls are TRBV5-1 and TRBJ2-3; 10 nucleotides line up with TRBD2. In germline, CDR1 is SGHRS, CDR2 YFSETQ. J was trimmed by 2 bases and V by 7 bases; bases with no gene match: 4. The CDR3 has 14 amino acids. The chain's CDR3 is CASATSGDTDTQYF. The CDR3 DNA reads as TGCGCCAGCGCAACTAGCGGGGACACAGATACGCAGTATTTT.